The following is a TCR beta chain sequence with its context. What it recognizes is unknown. The data are from a study of T cells expressing NK-cell markers. Study results and caveats: The share of CD8+ T cells held by dominant NKG2C+ clonotypes was roughly 1.0-8% in several donors. These clonotypes also led the CD3+CD56-NKG2C+ fraction in a few donors.

Germline CDR1 SGHVS, CDR2 FQNEAQ. CDR3 length: 14 residues. Libraries used 5'RACE template switching adding universal primer site and UMIs. From the 5' RACE reads, TCRdb lists one entry per CDR3 protein and no DNA. The sample's table shows hundreds of thousands of distinct CDR3 sequences. This clonotype was obtained from a man aged 18-70 years in good health. The rearrangement links TRBV7-8 to TRBJ2-1; absent DNA, TCRdb's TRBD2 call cannot be checked. The specimen was blood T cells: a sorted CD56 or NKG2C T cell subset, CD4+ or CD8+ T cells, or bulk PBMC T cells (not recorded which). Here the CDR3 reads CASSRALSYNEQFF.